The entry below gives a single TCR beta chain sequence along with its context. Antigen specificity is unknown. This sample is drawn from a study of identical twins. Study observations and caveats: Twin-shared out-of-frame alpha sequences showed excess low generation probability. Models predicted too little out-of-frame TCR alpha sharing in monozygotic twins.

V lost 3 bases and J 7 bases, leaving 12 bases between the germline ends. Germline lookup yields CDR1 SGHDN and CDR2 FVKESK. The CDR3 is made up of 13 amino acids. Carrying unique molecular identifiers, the cDNA also gained a universal primer site through template switching. TCRdb analysed the 5' RACE reads with MiXCR anew, one entry per CDR3 protein. The sample holds more than 1.5 million distinct CDR3 sequences, less than 40% seen once. The receptor's source is a newborn girl in good health. The J gene is TRBJ1-1, the V gene TRBV14; unclear D gene. Input material: cord blood. CDR3 bases: TGTGCCAGCAGCCAGGCCTACGGGTATGAAGCTTTCTTT. Translating gives CASSQAYGYEAFF. Full variable domain (rest looked up from reference TRBV14 and TRBJ1-1): EAGVTQFPSHSVIEKGQTVTLRCDPISGHDNLYWYRRVMGKEIKFLLHFVKESKQDESGMPNNRFLAERTGGTYSTLKVQPAELEDSGVYFCASSQAYGYEAFFGQGTRLTVV.